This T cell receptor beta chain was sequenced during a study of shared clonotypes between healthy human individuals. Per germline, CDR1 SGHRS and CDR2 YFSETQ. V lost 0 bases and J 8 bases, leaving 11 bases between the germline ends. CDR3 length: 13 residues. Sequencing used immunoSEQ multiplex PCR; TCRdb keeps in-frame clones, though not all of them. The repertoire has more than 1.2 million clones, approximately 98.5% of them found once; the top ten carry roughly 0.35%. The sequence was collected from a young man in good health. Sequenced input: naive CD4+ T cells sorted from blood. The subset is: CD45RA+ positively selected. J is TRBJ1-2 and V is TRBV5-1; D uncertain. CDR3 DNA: TGCGCCAGCAGCTTGGTTGCGGACGTGGGCTACACCTTC. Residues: CASSLVADVGYTF.